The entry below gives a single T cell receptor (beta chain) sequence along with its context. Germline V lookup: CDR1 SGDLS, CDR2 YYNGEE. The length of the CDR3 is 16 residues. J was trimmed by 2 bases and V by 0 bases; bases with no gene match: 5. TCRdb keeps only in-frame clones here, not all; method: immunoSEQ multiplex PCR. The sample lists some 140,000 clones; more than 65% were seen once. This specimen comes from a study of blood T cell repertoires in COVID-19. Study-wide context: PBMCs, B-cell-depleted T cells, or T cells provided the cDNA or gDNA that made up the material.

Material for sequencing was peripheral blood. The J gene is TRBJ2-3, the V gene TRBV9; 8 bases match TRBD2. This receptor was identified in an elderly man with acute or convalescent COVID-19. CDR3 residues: CASSVAAGGPTDTQYF. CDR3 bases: TGTGCCAGCAGCGTAGCCGCGGGGGGACCCACAGATACGCAGTATTTT.